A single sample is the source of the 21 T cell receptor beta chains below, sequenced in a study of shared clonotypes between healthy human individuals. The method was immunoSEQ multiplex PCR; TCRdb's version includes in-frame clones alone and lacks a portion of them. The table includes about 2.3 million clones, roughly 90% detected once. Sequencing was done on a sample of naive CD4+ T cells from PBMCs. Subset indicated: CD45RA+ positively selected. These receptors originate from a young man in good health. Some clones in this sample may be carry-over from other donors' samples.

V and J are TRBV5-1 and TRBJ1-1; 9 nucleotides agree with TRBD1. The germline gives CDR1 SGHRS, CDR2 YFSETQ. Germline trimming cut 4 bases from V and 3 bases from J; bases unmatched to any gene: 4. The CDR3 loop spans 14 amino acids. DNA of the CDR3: TGCGCCAGCAGCACTGACAGGGGGGACACTGAAGCTTTCTTT. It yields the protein CASSTDRGDTEAFF.

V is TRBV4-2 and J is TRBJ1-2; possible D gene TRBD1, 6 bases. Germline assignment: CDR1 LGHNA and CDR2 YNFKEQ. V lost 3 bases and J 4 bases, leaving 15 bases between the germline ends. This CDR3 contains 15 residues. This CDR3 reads CASSQDLGGVYGYTF. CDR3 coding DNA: TGTGCCAGCAGCCAGGATCTGGGGGGCGTCTATGGCTACACCTTC.

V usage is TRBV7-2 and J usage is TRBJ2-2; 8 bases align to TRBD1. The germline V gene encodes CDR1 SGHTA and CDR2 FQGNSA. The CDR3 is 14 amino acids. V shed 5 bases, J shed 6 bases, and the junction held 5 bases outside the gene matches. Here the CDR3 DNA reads TGTGCCAGCAGCGGGCGACAGGGGTCCGGGGAGCTGTTTTTT. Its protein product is CASSGRQGSGELFF.

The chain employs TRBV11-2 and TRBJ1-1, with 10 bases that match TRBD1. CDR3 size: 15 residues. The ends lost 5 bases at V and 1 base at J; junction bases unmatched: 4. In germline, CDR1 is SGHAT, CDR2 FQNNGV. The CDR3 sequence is CASSLRTGGNTEAFF. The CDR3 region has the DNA TGTGCCAGCAGCCTCCGGACAGGGGGGAACACTGAAGCTTTCTTT.

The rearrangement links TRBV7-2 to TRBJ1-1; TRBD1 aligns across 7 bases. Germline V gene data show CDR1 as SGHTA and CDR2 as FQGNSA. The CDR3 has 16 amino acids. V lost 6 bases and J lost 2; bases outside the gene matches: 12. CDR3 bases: TGTGCCAGCAGGACTATGGGACAGAGTTCCAACACTGAAGCTTTCTTT. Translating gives CASRTMGQSSNTEAFF.

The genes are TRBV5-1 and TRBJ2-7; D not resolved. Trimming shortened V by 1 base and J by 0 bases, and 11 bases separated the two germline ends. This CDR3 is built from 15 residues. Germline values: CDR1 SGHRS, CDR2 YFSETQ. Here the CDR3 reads CASSLMFRSSYEQYF. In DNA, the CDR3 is TGCGCCAGCAGCTTGATGTTTCGGAGCTCCTACGAGCAGTACTTC.

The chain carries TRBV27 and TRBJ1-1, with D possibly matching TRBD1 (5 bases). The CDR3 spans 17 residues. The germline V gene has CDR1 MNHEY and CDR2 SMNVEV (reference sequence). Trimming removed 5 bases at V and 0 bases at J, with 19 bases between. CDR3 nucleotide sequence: TGTGCCAGCAGTCCCTTGAGACCGACGGGGCTGAACACTGAAGCTTTCTTT. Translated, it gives CASSPLRPTGLNTEAFF.

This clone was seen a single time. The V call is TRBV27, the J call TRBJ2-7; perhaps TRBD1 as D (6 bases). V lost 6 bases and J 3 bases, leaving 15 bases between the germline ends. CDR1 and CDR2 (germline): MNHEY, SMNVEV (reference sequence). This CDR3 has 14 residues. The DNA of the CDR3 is TGTGCCAGCAGCCCCCGGGACACCTTCTACGAGCAGTACTTC. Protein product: CASSPRDTFYEQYF.

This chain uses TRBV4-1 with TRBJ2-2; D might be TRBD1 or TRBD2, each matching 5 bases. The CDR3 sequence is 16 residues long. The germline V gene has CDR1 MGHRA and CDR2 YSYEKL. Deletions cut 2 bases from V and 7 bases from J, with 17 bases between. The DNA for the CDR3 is TGCGCCAGCAGCCAATTGTACGGGGCGCAGGGCGGGGAGCTGTTTTTT. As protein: CASSQLYGAQGGELFF.

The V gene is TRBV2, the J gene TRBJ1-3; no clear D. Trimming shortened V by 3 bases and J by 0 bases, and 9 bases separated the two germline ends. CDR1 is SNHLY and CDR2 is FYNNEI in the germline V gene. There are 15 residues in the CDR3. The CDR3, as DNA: TGTGCCAGCAGTGAGAAGGGATTCTCTGGAAACACCATATATTTT. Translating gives CASSEKGFSGNTIYF.

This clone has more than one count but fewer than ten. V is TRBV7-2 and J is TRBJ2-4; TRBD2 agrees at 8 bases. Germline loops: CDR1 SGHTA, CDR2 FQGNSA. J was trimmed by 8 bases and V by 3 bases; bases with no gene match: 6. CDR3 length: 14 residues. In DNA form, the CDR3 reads TGTGCCAGCAGCTTTGGGACTAGGCGGTACATTCAGTACTTC. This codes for CASSFGTRRYIQYF.

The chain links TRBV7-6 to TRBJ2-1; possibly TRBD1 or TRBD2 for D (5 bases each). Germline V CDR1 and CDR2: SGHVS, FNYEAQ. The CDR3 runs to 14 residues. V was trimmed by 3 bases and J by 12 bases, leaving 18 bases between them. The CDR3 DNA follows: TGTGCCAGCAGCTTGCCCGGGACCGCCGTGACGCAGTTCTTC. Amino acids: CASSLPGTAVTQFF.

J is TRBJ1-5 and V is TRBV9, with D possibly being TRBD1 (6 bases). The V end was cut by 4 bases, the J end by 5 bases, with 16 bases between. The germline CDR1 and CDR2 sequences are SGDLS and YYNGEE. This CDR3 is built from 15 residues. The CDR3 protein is CASSPTGAFYQPQHF. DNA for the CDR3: TGTGCCAGCAGCCCTACGGGGGCATTCTATCAGCCCCAGCATTTT.

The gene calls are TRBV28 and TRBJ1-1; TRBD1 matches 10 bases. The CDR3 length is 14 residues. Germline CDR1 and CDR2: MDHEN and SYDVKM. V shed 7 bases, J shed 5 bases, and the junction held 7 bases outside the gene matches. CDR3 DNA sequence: TGTGCCAGCATCCTAGGGACAGGGGTTACTGAAGCTTTCTTT. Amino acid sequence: CASILGTGVTEAFF.

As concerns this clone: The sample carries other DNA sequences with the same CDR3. CDR3: CASSRDGSGNTIYF. As DNA, the CDR3 is TGTGCCAGCAGCCGGGACGGGTCTGGAAACACCATATATTTT. This chain uses TRBV5-4 with TRBJ1-3, with a weak D call TRBD1 (5 bases). In germline, CDR1 is SGHNT, CDR2 YYREEE (reference sequence). This CDR3 region has 14 residues. V was pared by 4 bases and J by 1 base, with 9 bases between.

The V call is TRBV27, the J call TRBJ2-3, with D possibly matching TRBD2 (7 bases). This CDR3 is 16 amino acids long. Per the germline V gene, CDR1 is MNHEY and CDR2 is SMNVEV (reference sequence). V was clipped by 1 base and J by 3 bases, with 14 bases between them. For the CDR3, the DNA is TGTGCCAGCAGTTTATGGGGGGGCTTGGGAACAGATACGCAGTATTTT. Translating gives CASSLWGGLGTDTQYF.

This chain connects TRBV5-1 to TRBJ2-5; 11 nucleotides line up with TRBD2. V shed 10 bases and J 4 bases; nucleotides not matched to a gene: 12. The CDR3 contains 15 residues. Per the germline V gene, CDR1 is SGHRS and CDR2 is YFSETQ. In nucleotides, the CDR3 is TGCGCCGGAAAACCGGGACTAGCGGAAGGAGAGACCCAGTACTTC. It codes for CAGKPGLAEGETQYF.

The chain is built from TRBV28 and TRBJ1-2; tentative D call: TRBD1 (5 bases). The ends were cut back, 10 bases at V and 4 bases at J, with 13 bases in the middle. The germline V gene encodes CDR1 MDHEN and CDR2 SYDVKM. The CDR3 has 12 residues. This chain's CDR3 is CATSQVFYGYTF. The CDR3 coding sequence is TGTGCCACCTCACAGGTCTTCTATGGCTACACCTTC.

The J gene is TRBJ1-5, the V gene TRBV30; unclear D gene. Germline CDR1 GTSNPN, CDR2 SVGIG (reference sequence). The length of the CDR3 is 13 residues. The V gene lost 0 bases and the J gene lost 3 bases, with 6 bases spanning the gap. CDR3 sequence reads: CAWSVAHNQPQHF. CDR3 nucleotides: TGTGCCTGGAGTGTGGCCCACAATCAGCCCCAGCATTTT.

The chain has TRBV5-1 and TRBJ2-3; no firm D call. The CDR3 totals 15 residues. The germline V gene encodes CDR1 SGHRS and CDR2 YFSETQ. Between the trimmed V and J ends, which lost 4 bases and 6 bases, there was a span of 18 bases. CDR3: CASSRRRAPEDTQYF. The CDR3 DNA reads TGCGCCAGCAGCCGGCGGCGAGCTCCCGAGGATACGCAGTATTTT.

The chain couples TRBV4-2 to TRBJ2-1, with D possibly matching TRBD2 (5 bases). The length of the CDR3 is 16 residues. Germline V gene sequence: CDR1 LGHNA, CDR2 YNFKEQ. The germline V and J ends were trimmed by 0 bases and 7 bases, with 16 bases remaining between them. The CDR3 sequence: CASSQDVRELRNEQFF. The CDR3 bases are TGTGCCAGCAGCCAAGATGTGAGGGAGTTACGGAATGAGCAGTTCTTC.